This T cell receptor beta chain was profiled in a study of lymphopenia after photon versus proton radiotherapy. The V and J ends lost 5 bases and 4 bases respectively, with 12 bases between them. Per germline, CDR1 LNHDA and CDR2 SQIVND (reference sequence). This CDR3 region has 13 residues. Using immunoSEQ multiplex PCR, the repertoire was profiled, and TCRdb retains in-frame clones only, with some absent. Of approximately 47,000 clones listed, over 75% are singletons. Broader study findings: Post-nadir diversity loss with photons came from oligoclonal expansion, particularly CD8+ Temra cells.

Comments on this clone: What it binds is not known. The sample holds other DNA sequences that translate to the same CDR3.

The V gene is TRBV19, the J gene TRBJ2-7; the D is unclear. Source: peripheral blood, taken from a patient treated with photon-based radiotherapy. The receptor was isolated from a man aged 40-49 years with gastric cancer. CDR3 residues: CASSPDLSYEQYF. CDR3 in DNA: TGTGCCAGTAGTCCGGATCTTTCTTACGAGCAGTACTTC.